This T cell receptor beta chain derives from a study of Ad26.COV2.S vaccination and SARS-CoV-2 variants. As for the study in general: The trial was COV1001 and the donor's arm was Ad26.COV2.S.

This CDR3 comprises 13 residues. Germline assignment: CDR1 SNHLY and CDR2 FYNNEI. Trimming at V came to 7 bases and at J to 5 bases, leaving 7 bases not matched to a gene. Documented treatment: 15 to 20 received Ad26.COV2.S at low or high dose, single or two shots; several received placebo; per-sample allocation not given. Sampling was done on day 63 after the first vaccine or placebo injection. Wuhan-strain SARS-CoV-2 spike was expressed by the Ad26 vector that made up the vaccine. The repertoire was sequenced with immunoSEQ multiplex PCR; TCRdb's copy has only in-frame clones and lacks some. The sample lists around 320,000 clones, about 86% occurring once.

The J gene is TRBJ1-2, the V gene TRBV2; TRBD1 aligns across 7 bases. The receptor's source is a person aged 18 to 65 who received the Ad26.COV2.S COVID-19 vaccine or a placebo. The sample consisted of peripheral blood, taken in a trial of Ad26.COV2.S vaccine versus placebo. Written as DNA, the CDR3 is TGTGCCAGCACTAAAGGGGGCCCATATGGCTACACCTTC. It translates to CASTKGGPYGYTF.